Below, 15 T cell receptor beta chains from the same sample are listed, as sequenced in a study of cytomegalovirus exposure and HLA in healthy donors. The PCR contained 60 Vbeta and 13 Jbeta primers. The repertoire was sequenced with immunoSEQ multiplex PCR; TCRdb's copy has only in-frame clones and lacks some. The table includes roughly 190,000 clones, over 70% detected once. Sequenced input: PBMCs. These receptors all stem from a man over 45 in good health and CMV-seronegative.

This chain uses TRBV5-1 with TRBJ2-1, with 7 bases that match TRBD2. The CDR3 contains 14 residues. CDR1 is SGHRS, CDR2 YFSETQ, per germline. The V gene end was trimmed by 0 bases and the J gene end by 10 bases; junction bases not matched to a gene: 7. The CDR3 protein is CASSLEWEGLEQFF. DNA for the CDR3: TGCGCCAGCAGCTTGGAGTGGGAGGGCCTGGAGCAGTTCTTC.

The chain uses TRBV5-6 and TRBJ1-2; D is ambiguous. Per germline, CDR1 SGHDT and CDR2 YYEEEE. V was cut by 2 bases and J by 5 bases, with 19 bases left in between. The CDR3 has 16 amino acids. The CDR3 DNA is TGTGCCAGCAGCTTTGGACTCTTCCCCTTCAGATATGGCTACACCTTC. It encodes CASSFGLFPFRYGYTF.

Only a few counts were recorded for this clone. This sequence joins TRBV18 and TRBJ1-4; TRBD1 is a possible D gene (6 bases). The V gene lost 2 bases and the J gene lost 10 bases, with 17 bases spanning the gap. Germline CDR1 KGHSH, CDR2 LQKENI. CDR3 length equals 15 residues. For the CDR3, the DNA is TGTGCCAGCTCACCAGAGGTAGCAGGGGAAGGAAAACTGTTTTTT. It specifies CASSPEVAGEGKLFF. Based on the CDR3 plus reference TRBV18 and TRBJ1-4, the full variable domain is NAGVMQNPRHLVRRRGQEARLRCSPMKGHSHVYWYRQLPEEGLKFMVYLQKENIIDESGMPKERFSAEFPKEGPSILRIQQVVRGDSAAYFCASSPEVAGEGKLFFGSGTQLSVL.

This chain joins TRBV9 and TRBJ1-3; 9 bases match TRBD1. CDR1 is SGDLS and CDR2 is YYNGEE in the germline V gene. The CDR3 consists of 18 residues. V was pared by 3 bases and J by 4 bases, with 14 bases of the junction left unmatched. The CDR3: CASSGSQGASHSGNTIYF. CDR3 coding DNA: TGTGCCAGCAGCGGTTCACAGGGGGCGTCACATTCGGGAAACACCATATATTTT.

The chain has TRBV5-6 and TRBJ1-4; D ambiguous. Deletions cut 4 bases from V and 11 bases from J, with 27 bases between. Germline CDR1 reads SGHDT; CDR2 reads YYEEEE. The CDR3 contains 17 residues. The CDR3 nucleotides are TGTGCCAGCAGCCGGGGAGCAGGCTCGGCCCTGTCGGACAAACTGTTTTTT. The encoded protein is CASSRGAGSALSDKLFF.

This clone has more than one count but fewer than ten. CDR3 region: CASSPFTGEEQYF. The DNA for the CDR3 is TGTGCCAGCTCACCATTTACTGGGGAGGAGCAGTACTTC. The rearrangement joins TRBV18 to TRBJ2-5, with D tentatively TRBD2 (6 bases). Trimming took off 2 bases at V and 11 bases at J, with 15 bases between the two ends. Germline lookup yields CDR1 KGHSH and CDR2 LQKENI. This CDR3 is built from 13 residues.

This sequence joins TRBV6-4 and TRBJ1-5; possibly TRBD1 for D (6 bases). Germline V lookup: CDR1 MRHNA, CDR2 SNTAGT. This CDR3 comprises 15 residues. The V gene lost 7 bases and the J gene lost 2 bases, with 15 bases spanning the gap. The CDR3 protein is CASNREGKCNQPQHF. The CDR3 DNA reads TGTGCCAGCAACAGGGAAGGTAAATGCAATCAGCCCCAGCATTTT.

Of note for this clone: Its ends do not fully match the called genes, so a read error is possible. The chain joins TRBV7-9 to TRBJ1-1; D is unresolved. This CDR3 is built from 13 residues. The germline V gene encodes CDR1 SEHNR and CDR2 FQNEAQ (reference sequence). The DNA of the CDR3 is TGTTCCAGCAGCTTAGGCCCGGACACTGAAGCTTTCTTT. As protein: CSSSLGPDTEAFF.

The rearrangement joins TRBV5-4 to TRBJ1-6, with 7 positions matching TRBD1. CDR3 length: 14 residues. Germline CDR1 reads SGHNT; CDR2 reads YYREEE (reference sequence). With 4 bases clipped from V and 7 bases from J, the junction kept 5 bases outside the gene matches. The CDR3 loop is CASSPGTENSPLHF. The CDR3 DNA follows: TGTGCCAGCAGCCCGGGGACAGAGAATTCACCCCTCCACTTT.

This rearrangement joins TRBV7-3 to TRBJ2-5; 10 nucleotides agree with TRBD2. The V gene end was trimmed by 0 bases and the J gene end by 2 bases; junction bases not matched to a gene: 0. This CDR3 is built from 15 residues. Germline lookup yields CDR1 SGHTA and CDR2 FQGTGA. CDR3 sequence (DNA): TGTGCCAGCAGCTTAACAGCGGGGGGGCAAGAGACCCAGTACTTC. It codes for CASSLTAGGQETQYF.

This clone was counted between two and nine times. This chain joins TRBV2 and TRBJ1-6; D perhaps matches TRBD1 (5 bases). There are 18 residues in the CDR3. V was cut by 1 base and J by 9 bases, with 22 bases left in between. Germline V gene data show CDR1 as SNHLY and CDR2 as FYNNEI. The CDR3 DNA follows: TGTGCCAGCAGTGAAGGGTGGGCGGGGGGGGGACGTGGTTCACCCCTCCACTTT. Translation: CASSEGWAGGGRGSPLHF.

Notes on this clone: The missing conserved phenylalanine or tryptophan at the end of this CDR3 makes a read error likely. The DNA is omitted, as the CDR3 cannot be located on it reliably, and the CDR3 follows TCRdb's listing. The CDR3 here is CASSLSQGSPVLL. The chain links TRBV27 to TRBJ1-2; the D call in the table, TRBD1, was not verified against the DNA. The CDR3 is 13 amino acids long, termini counted. CDR1 is MNHEY and CDR2 is SMNVEV in the germline V gene (reference sequence).

This clone was observed a single time. The chain couples TRBV20-1 to TRBJ1-1; D is perhaps TRBD1 (5 bases). CDR3 length equals 11 residues. Germline CDR1 and CDR2: DFQATT and SNEGSKA (reference sequence). This CDR3 reads CRAGGGTEAFF. CDR3 in DNA: TGCAGGGCGGGGGGTGGTACTGAAGCTTTCTTT.

The J gene is TRBJ1-2, the V gene TRBV27; D might be TRBD1 (5 bases). Germline-derived CDR1 and CDR2 are MNHEY and SMNVEV (reference sequence). The length of the CDR3 is 13 residues. The V gene lost 4 bases and the J gene lost 8 bases, with 14 bases spanning the gap. The CDR3 coding sequence is TGTGCCAGCAGTTCCTCCAGGGATCGGGGCTACACCTTC. Its translation: CASSSSRDRGYTF.

V usage is TRBV6-5 and J usage is TRBJ2-5, with D possibly TRBD2 on 7 matching bases. V was pared by 5 bases and J by 5 bases, with 15 bases between. CDR1 and CDR2 from the germline V gene are MNHEY and SVGAGI. CDR3 length: 14 residues. CDR3 protein: CASSRGAGRETQYF. The DNA of the CDR3 is TGTGCCAGCAGTCGGGGGGCAGGTCGCGAGACCCAGTACTTC.